This TCR beta chain was recorded in a study of blood T cell repertoires in COVID-19. Sequencing was performed with immunoSEQ multiplex PCR; in TCRdb, only in-frame clones are kept and a portion is missing. This table has roughly 120,000 clones, 86% appearing once. V dropped 3 bases and J dropped 5 bases, with 9 bases sitting between them. Looked up from germline, CDR1 is LNHDA and CDR2 is SQIVND (reference sequence). CDR3 size: 13 residues. Sequencing was performed on peripheral blood. The clonotype comes from a man aged 35-49 years with acute or convalescent COVID-19. The V gene is TRBV19, the J gene TRBJ2-3; tentatively, D is TRBD1 (5 bases). CDR3 loop: CASSITGGDTQYF. CDR3 bases: TGTGCCAGTAGTATCACAGGTGGAGATACGCAGTATTTT.